One and the same sample provided the 16 T cell receptor beta chains below, sequenced in a study of blood T cell repertoires in COVID-19. TCRdb keeps only in-frame clones here, not all; method: immunoSEQ multiplex PCR. The sample lists some 240,000 clones; 65% to 90% were seen once. Sequencing was done on a sample of peripheral blood. The receptors shown here come from a man in his forties or fifties with active or convalescent COVID-19.

The chain uses TRBV5-1 and TRBJ2-1; 8 nucleotides agree with TRBD2. The CDR3 totals 15 residues. The trim removed 4 bases at V and 5 bases at J, leaving 8 bases unmatched. Per germline, CDR1 SGHRS and CDR2 YFSETQ. The CDR3 sequence is CASSLGAGADNEQFF. CDR3 nucleotide sequence: TGCGCCAGCAGCCTCGGAGCGGGGGCTGACAATGAGCAGTTCTTC.

This clone is a singleton in its sample. The chain has TRBV11-2 and TRBJ1-1, with D perhaps TRBD1 (5 bases). Per the germline V gene, CDR1 is SGHAT and CDR2 is FQNNGV. Trimming shortened V by 5 bases and J by 3 bases, and 16 bases separated the two germline ends. The CDR3 runs to 15 residues. In DNA form, the CDR3 reads TGTGCCAGCAGCCCGAATCTCGGGGGGGACACTGAAGCTTTCTTT. Translated: CASSPNLGGDTEAFF.

CDR3 sequence: CASSQGRRGAFF. The CDR3 coding sequence is TGCGCCAGCAGCCAAGGCCGGAGGGGCGCTTTCTTT. The chain is built from TRBV4-3 and TRBJ1-1; weak D call: TRBD1 (5 bases). Germline V gene sequence: CDR1 LGHNA, CDR2 YSLEER. V was clipped by 1 base and J by 11 bases, with 11 bases between them. This CDR3 comprises 12 residues.

This chain connects TRBV24-1 to TRBJ1-2, with 8 positions matching TRBD1. Germline V gene data show CDR1 as KGHDR and CDR2 as SFDVKD. This CDR3 has 15 amino acids. J lost 5 bases, V lost 3 bases, and 7 bases had no gene match. The CDR3 loop is CATSDPRQGAYGYTF. The DNA for the CDR3 is TGTGCCACCAGTGATCCCCGGCAGGGGGCTTATGGCTACACCTTC.

This chain joins TRBV5-5 and TRBJ1-2; maybe TRBD1 (6 bases). This CDR3 contains 16 residues. The germline V gene encodes CDR1 SGHKS and CDR2 YYEKEE (reference sequence). Trimming left V 1 base short and J 6 bases short, with 19 bases between. The CDR3 DNA follows: TGTGCCAGCAGCTTGTTGGGGGCAGGCACAGGGAATGGCTACACCTTC. Translating gives CASSLLGAGTGNGYTF.

The J gene is TRBJ2-5, the V gene TRBV10-3; D might be TRBD2 (5 bases). The CDR3 runs to 13 residues. Trimming removed 4 bases at V and 5 bases at J, with 11 bases between. Per germline, CDR1 ENHRY and CDR2 SYGVKD. The CDR3 here is CAISVGVGETQYF. CDR3 coding DNA: TGTGCCATCAGTGTCGGGGTAGGGGAGACCCAGTACTTC.

The chain combines TRBV11-2 with TRBJ1-4; D is undetermined. This CDR3 comprises 16 residues. V was clipped by 6 bases and J by 2 bases, with 16 bases between them. Germline-derived CDR1 and CDR2 are SGHAT and FQNNGV. Written as DNA, the CDR3 is TGTGCCAGCAGTTCCTACCTTGGCAGGACTAATGAAAAACTGTTTTTT. Residues: CASSSYLGRTNEKLFF.

V and J are TRBV9 and TRBJ1-4, with D tentatively TRBD1 (5 bases). The germline gives CDR1 SGDLS, CDR2 YYNGEE. The V gene lost 0 bases and the J gene lost 0 bases, with 12 bases spanning the gap. This CDR3 spans 17 amino acids. The CDR3 nucleotides read TGTGCCAGCAGCGTAGGGGAGGGGCCGCCAACTAATGAAAAACTGTTTTTT. It encodes CASSVGEGPPTNEKLFF.

The chain couples TRBV2 to TRBJ2-3; 15 bases fit TRBD2. There are 17 residues in the CDR3. After removal of 3 bases from V and 5 bases from J, the junction contained 6 bases not matched to a gene. Germline V gene data show CDR1 as SNHLY and CDR2 as FYNNEI. This CDR3 reads CASSEWTSGGAIDTQYF. For the CDR3, the DNA is TGTGCCAGCAGTGAGTGGACTAGCGGGGGGGCCATAGATACGCAGTATTTT.

V and J are TRBV28 and TRBJ1-3, with TRBD1 matching 8 bases. In germline, CDR1 is MDHEN, CDR2 SYDVKM. This CDR3 spans 15 amino acids. Losses at the gene ends were 3 bases for V and 6 bases for J; bases not matched to a gene: 7. This CDR3 is CASSLARTGPNTIYF. The CDR3 DNA sequence: TGTGCCAGCAGTTTGGCAAGGACAGGGCCAAACACCATATATTTT.

This sequence joins TRBV6-5 and TRBJ2-5; a weak D match, TRBD1 (6 bases). This CDR3 contains 14 residues. The V end was cut by 5 bases, the J end by 2 bases, with 12 bases between. Germline V gene lookup returns CDR1 MNHEY and CDR2 SVGAGI. CDR3 sequence reads: CASSTGNRQETQYF. Written as DNA, the CDR3 is TGTGCCAGCAGTACAGGGAATAGACAAGAGACCCAGTACTTC.

The V and J genes are TRBV6-1 and TRBJ1-3; 9 nucleotides align to TRBD1. The CDR3 covers 16 residues. J lost 6 bases, V lost 3 bases, and 9 bases had no gene match. Germline CDR1 MNHNS, CDR2 SASEGT. CDR3 bases: TGTGCCAGCAGTGAGTCCGGACAGGGGTATCAAAACACCATATATTTT. Protein sequence: CASSESGQGYQNTIYF.

This clone was seen just once. This sample also contains other DNA sequences that code for the same CDR3. CDR3 bases: TGCGCCAGCAGCTTGGGCGCCGGCTCTGGAAACACCATATATTTT. Translating it yields CASSLGAGSGNTIYF. The chain carries TRBV5-1 and TRBJ1-3; D is unresolved. From germline, CDR1 is SGHRS and CDR2 YFSETQ. V was shortened by 0 bases and J by 0 bases, with 7 bases between the two germline ends. CDR3 length equals 15 residues.

The chain has TRBV7-9 and TRBJ1-2; a weak D match, TRBD1 (6 bases). Between the trimmed V and J ends, which lost 4 bases and 6 bases, there was a span of 21 bases. The CDR3 covers 16 residues. Germline V gene data show CDR1 as SEHNR and CDR2 as FQNEAQ (reference sequence). CDR3 in amino acids: CASSSSTGFPLNGYTF. The DNA of the CDR3 is TGTGCCAGCAGCTCCTCTACAGGGTTCCCCTTAAATGGCTACACCTTC.

Notes on this clone: This CDR3 is also generated by other DNA sequences in the sample. V and J are TRBV6-5 and TRBJ1-2, with D maybe TRBD1 (5 bases). Germline values: CDR1 MNHEY, CDR2 SVGAGI. The V end was cut by 3 bases, the J end by 2 bases, with 10 bases between. This CDR3 is 14 amino acids long. The CDR3 nucleotides read TGTGCCAGCAGTTATAGTAGGACAAACTATGGCTACACCTTC. It is translated as CASSYSRTNYGYTF.

The chain links TRBV29-1 to TRBJ2-1, with TRBD2 matching over 7 bases. This CDR3 has 13 residues. Trimming at V came to 0 bases and at J to 9 bases, leaving 5 bases not matched to a gene. The germline gives CDR1 SQVTM, CDR2 ANQGSEA. The CDR3 is CSVEEGPSGEQFF. The CDR3, as DNA: TGCAGCGTTGAAGAGGGGCCTAGCGGTGAGCAGTTCTTC.